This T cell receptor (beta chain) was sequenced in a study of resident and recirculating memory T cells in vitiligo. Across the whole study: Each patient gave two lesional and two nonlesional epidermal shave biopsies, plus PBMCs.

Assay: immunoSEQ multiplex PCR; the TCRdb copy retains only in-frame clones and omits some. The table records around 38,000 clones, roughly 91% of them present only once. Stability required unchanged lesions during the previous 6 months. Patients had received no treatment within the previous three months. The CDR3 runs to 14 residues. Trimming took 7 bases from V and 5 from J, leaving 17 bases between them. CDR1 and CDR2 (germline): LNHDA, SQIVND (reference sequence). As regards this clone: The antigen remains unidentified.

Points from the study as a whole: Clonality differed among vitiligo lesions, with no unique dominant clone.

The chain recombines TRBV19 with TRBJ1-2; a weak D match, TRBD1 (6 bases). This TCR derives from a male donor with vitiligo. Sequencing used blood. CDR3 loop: CASTRGGDWYGYTF. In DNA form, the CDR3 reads TGTGCCAGTACGAGAGGGGGGGATTGGTATGGCTACACCTTC.